This T cell receptor beta chain was obtained from a study of blood T cell repertoires in COVID-19 (TCRdb year 2020). At the level of the whole study: Samples covering the acute and convalescent phases of COVID-19 were provided by collaborators in the United States, Italy and Spain. The prospective study material was composed of cDNA or gDNA derived from T cells, B-cell-depleted T cells, or PBMCs. The dataset comprised deeply sampled blood TCRbeta repertoires from subjects exposed to, actively infected with, or recovered from COVID-19. The repertoires were made available in a free public database intended to serve as a resource for research on the immune response to SARS-CoV-2. The samples were drawn from two sources: the first 160 participants of the ongoing ImmuneRACE study, and 1,200 or so subjects contributed by 6 global collaborators. The sample metadata nearly always contained a de-identified subject ID, COVID-19 status, age in years and sex. Where available, HLA class I and class II types were obtained from metadata supplied by the sample provider rather than from assay-based typing. The paper as a whole reports these results and caveats: How much clinical and demographic metadata was included differed by source and by participant, and the metadata was provided uncurated.

For CDR1 and CDR2, the germline V gene (reference sequence) lists LNHDA and SQIVND. From the cysteine up to the phenylalanine, the CDR3 has a length of 14 residues. Only the CDR3 portion is preserved as DNA: 42 bases, with reading frame beginning at the first base. V is reduced by 6 bases and J by 7 bases, leaving a spacing of 16 bases between them. Worth noting for this clone: It has no known antigen specificity. Per-nucleotide qualities are absent, and no much larger clonotype sits a single base away.

At one collaborating source in Seattle, patients were enrolled during active infection and were followed longitudinally through the course of disease. Each collaborating institution followed its own protocols to collect whole blood in K2EDTA tubes. For TCRbeta analysis, collaborators shipped samples as frozen whole blood, isolated PBMCs, or DNA extracted from either of those sample types. The immunoSEQ Assay, a bias-controlled multiplex PCR, was used to amplify TCRbeta CDR3 regions from genomic DNA. Per the original workflow: Nucleated cell counts per sample were estimated from amplification of reference gene primers within the assay. Sequence reads were collapsed and filtered to measure the absolute abundance of every unique TCRbeta CDR3 rearrangement. Productive Simpson clonality was computed per sample as the square root of Simpson's diversity index over productive rearrangements. TCRdb mirrors the immuneACCESS table, restricted to in-frame sequences. Some clones are absent from its copies; in checked studies, under half trace to an unresolved V gene, and the reason for the others is unknown. The DNA gave D and trimming, while V, J and clone size come from that table. This sample is represented by 350,000 or so clones; around 87% of them were singletons. The ten largest clonotypes hold more than 9% of the sample.

The receptor chain draws on TRBV19 and TRBJ2-1, with TRBD2 perhaps the D gene, on 6 matching bases. The sequenced sample was peripheral blood. The receptor comes from a woman aged 30 to 39 with COVID-19, enrolled during active disease. The CDR3: CASSGSRLGNEQFF. The DNA is as follows: TGTGCCAGTAGCGGGAGTCGGTTGGGGAATGAGCAGTTCTTC. With all but the CDR3 taken from the reference TRBV19 and TRBJ2-1 genes, the full variable domain is: DGGITQSPKYLFRKEGQNVTLSCEQNLNHDAMYWYRQDPGQGLRLIYYSQIVNDFQKGDIAEGYSVSREKKESFPLTVTSAQKNPTAFYLCASSGSRLGNEQFFGPGTRLTVL.